This record covers a single T cell receptor beta chain. The data are from a study of blood T cell repertoires in COVID-19. Across the whole study: There were acute and convalescent COVID-19 samples, and they came from the United States, Italy and Spain.

The authors' processing: Quantification of nucleated cells was approximated via reference gene primer amplification. TCRdb's copy holds only in-frame clones and misses some; the assay was immunoSEQ multiplex PCR. The V and J calls and clone size are taken from that table; D and trimming were inferred from the DNA. This sample has 250,000 to 300,000 clones; roughly 80% occur once, and the top ten carry roughly 4.5%. The CDR3 has 16 amino acids. Germline V gene lookup returns CDR1 WSHSY and CDR2 SAAADI. Trimming cost V 6 bases and J 7 bases, with 24 bases left between them. The source is a man aged 60-69 years who had recovered from COVID-19. V usage is TRBV10-2 and J usage is TRBJ1-2; tentatively, D is TRBD1 (6 bases). Sequenced input: peripheral blood. CDR3 sequence (DNA): TGCGCCAGCAGATCCCACGCGGCAGGGGAGTCCCTTGGCTACACCTTC. This translates into CASRSHAAGESLGYTF.